This entry describes one T cell receptor beta chain. V lost 4 bases and J 1 base, leaving 5 bases between the germline ends. CDR1 SGHTA and CDR2 FQGNSA come from the germline V gene. This CDR3 contains 13 residues. The data stem from a study of blood T cell repertoires in COVID-19. Profiling relied on immunoSEQ multiplex PCR, and the TCRdb table lists in-frame clones only, not all of them. The data contain tens of thousands of clones, roughly nine tenths of them singletons. The receptor comes from a man aged 60-69 years with acute or convalescent COVID-19. The genes are TRBV7-2 and TRBJ1-3; a possible D gene is TRBD1 (5 bases). Sequencing was carried out using peripheral blood. This CDR3 is CASSWTSGNTIYF. DNA for the CDR3: TGTGCCAGCAGCTGGACATCTGGAAACACCATATATTTT.